The 28 T cell receptor beta chains given below trace back to one sample, sequenced in a study of PD-L1 blockade in urothelial cancer. The assay was immunoSEQ multiplex PCR, and TCRdb's table has in-frame clones only and misses some. The data show around 53,000 clones, around 85% seen once. Time point of the sample: peripheral blood 6 weeks after treatment start. Specimen: PBMCs, collected around atezolizumab (anti-PD-L1) treatment. The receptor set was obtained from a man aged 50 to 59 with urothelial cancer.

This sequence joins TRBV18 and TRBJ2-7; 13 nucleotides line up with TRBD2. V lost 2 bases to trimming and J lost 2 bases; unmatched junction nucleotides: 0. The V gene's germline CDR1 is KGHSH and CDR2 LQKENI. The CDR3 is 15 amino acids. CDR3 nucleotides: TGTGCCAGCTCACCAACTAGCGGGGGGGCCTACGAGCAGTACTTC. Translated, it gives CASSPTSGGAYEQYF.

This chain links TRBV5-1 with TRBJ1-1, with D unresolved. The CDR3 loop spans 13 amino acids. V was pared by 2 bases and J by 3 bases, with 8 bases between. The germline V gene has CDR1 SGHRS and CDR2 YFSETQ. CDR3 in DNA: TGCGCCAGCAGCTTAGCGTCCGACACTGAAGCTTTCTTT. Protein: CASSLASDTEAFF.

In nucleotides, the CDR3 is TGTGCCTGGAGCTTGGGACAGGGGTTTACTGAAGCTTTCTTT. Its protein is CAWSLGQGFTEAFF. This chain uses TRBV30 with TRBJ1-1; 10 nucleotides align to TRBD1. The CDR3 covers 14 residues. With 3 bases clipped from V and 5 bases from J, the junction kept 6 bases outside the gene matches. The germline V gene encodes CDR1 GTSNPN and CDR2 SVGIG (reference sequence).

V usage is TRBV5-1 and J usage is TRBJ1-4; D is unresolved. Trimming shortened V by 0 bases and J by 8 bases, and 8 bases separated the two germline ends. In germline, CDR1 is SGHRS, CDR2 YFSETQ. This CDR3 spans 13 amino acids. CDR3 nucleotide sequence: TGCGCCAGCAGCTTGGCCGTGGGCGAAAAACTGTTTTTT. Encoded protein: CASSLAVGEKLFF.

The gene calls are TRBV7-6 and TRBJ2-5; 8 bases are a match to TRBD1. Germline assignment: CDR1 SGHVS and CDR2 FNYEAQ. The CDR3 spans 14 residues. V shed 5 bases, J shed 4 bases, and the junction held 6 bases outside the gene matches. DNA for the CDR3: TGTGCCAGCAGCAAGGACAGGGTTCGAGAGACCCAGTACTTC. This codes for CASSKDRVRETQYF.

The chain recombines TRBV19 with TRBJ2-1; 14 bases line up with TRBD2. The V gene end was trimmed by 5 bases and the J gene end by 4 bases; junction bases not matched to a gene: 10. Germline lookup yields CDR1 LNHDA and CDR2 SQIVND (reference sequence). The CDR3 is 18 residues long. This CDR3 is CASSPRTSGGLVYNEQFF. CDR3 DNA sequence: TGTGCCAGTAGTCCACGGACTAGCGGGGGGCTTGTATACAATGAGCAGTTCTTC.

This chain uses TRBV5-1 with TRBJ1-2; unclear D gene. V dropped 1 base and J dropped 4 bases, with 14 bases sitting between them. The CDR3 extends over 15 amino acids. Per the germline V gene, CDR1 is SGHRS and CDR2 is YFSETQ. The DNA for the CDR3 is TGCGCCAGCAGCTTGAGACCGGAATGGAGCTATGGCTACACCTTC. It is translated as CASSLRPEWSYGYTF.

V and J are TRBV27 and TRBJ2-7; no clear D. Germline loops: CDR1 MNHEY, CDR2 SMNVEV (reference sequence). The V end was cut by 3 bases, the J end by 5 bases, with 5 bases between. The CDR3 sequence is 11 residues long. The CDR3 DNA follows: TGTGCCAGCAGTTTTCGGGACGAGCAGTACTTC. Its translation: CASSFRDEQYF.

This sequence joins TRBV6-4 and TRBJ2-2, with no clear D. Germline-derived CDR1 and CDR2 are MRHNA and SNTAGT. The CDR3 has 13 amino acids. V shed 4 bases and J shed 2 bases, with 5 bases lying between them. DNA for the CDR3: TGTGCCAGCAGTGCCACTAACACCGGGGAGCTGTTTTTT. Translating gives CASSATNTGELFF.

The chain links TRBV5-1 to TRBJ2-1; 7 nucleotides match TRBD1. The CDR3 covers 15 residues. Germline trimming cut 0 bases from V and 6 bases from J; bases unmatched to any gene: 6. The germline gives CDR1 SGHRS, CDR2 YFSETQ. In DNA, the CDR3 is TGCGCCAGCAGCTTGGCACGTACAGGGGTCAATGAGCAGTTCTTC. Protein: CASSLARTGVNEQFF.

This clone came up once. V usage is TRBV30 and J usage is TRBJ2-2; the D gene is possibly TRBD1 (5 bases). V lost 2 bases, J lost 0 bases, and 10 bases lay in between. Germline CDR1 is GTSNPN and CDR2 is SVGIG (reference sequence). The CDR3 spans 15 residues. In DNA, the CDR3 is TGTGCCTGGAGTAAGGGGCAATCGAACACCGGGGAGCTGTTTTTT. Translation: CAWSKGQSNTGELFF.

The chain joins TRBV6-5 to TRBJ1-2; TRBD1 matches 7 bases. The CDR3 length is 15 residues. Germline V gene lookup returns CDR1 MNHEY and CDR2 SVGAGI. V was clipped by 8 bases and J by 8 bases; unmatched bases: 17. The chain's CDR3 is CASRASGDSKQGYTF. In nucleotides, the CDR3 is TGTGCCAGCCGGGCGTCCGGGGACAGTAAACAGGGCTACACCTTC.

The chain couples TRBV19 to TRBJ2-4; D may be TRBD2 (5 bases). Germline V gives CDR1 LNHDA, CDR2 SQIVND (reference sequence). The CDR3 sequence is 17 residues long. V was trimmed by 2 bases and J by 0 bases, leaving 14 bases between them. The CDR3 region is CASSIIQAGIAKNIQYF. DNA for the CDR3: TGTGCCAGTAGTATAATCCAGGCCGGGATAGCCAAAAACATTCAGTACTTC.

The chain couples TRBV14 to TRBJ2-3; TRBD1 agrees at 12 bases. CDR1 SGHDN and CDR2 FVKESK come from the germline V gene. This CDR3 comprises 15 residues. With V trimmed by 3 bases and J by 6 bases, 4 bases remained unmatched. CDR3 amino acids: CASSHFGTGGDTQYF. The CDR3 nucleotides read TGTGCCAGCAGCCATTTTGGGACAGGGGGCGATACGCAGTATTTT.

The genes are TRBV19 and TRBJ1-3; TRBD1 is a possible D gene (5 bases). This CDR3 comprises 13 residues. V was shortened by 5 bases and J by 2 bases, with 7 bases between the two germline ends. CDR1 LNHDA and CDR2 SQIVND come from the germline V gene (reference sequence). CDR3 in amino acids: CASSAGPGNTIYF. In DNA, the CDR3 is TGTGCCAGTAGTGCGGGGCCTGGAAACACCATATATTTT.

The chain employs TRBV27 and TRBJ1-5, with D possibly TRBD1 on 5 matching bases. CDR3 length: 14 amino acids. From germline, CDR1 is MNHEY and CDR2 SMNVEV (reference sequence). Deletions cut 6 bases from V and 0 bases from J, with 9 bases between. CDR3 sequence: CASRATASNQPQHF. In DNA, the CDR3 is TGTGCCAGCAGAGCGACAGCTAGCAATCAGCCCCAGCATTTT.

The chain carries TRBV27 and TRBJ2-1; 14 nucleotides agree with TRBD2. The J segment lost 9 bases and the V segment lost 5 bases, leaving 6 bases of the junction unmatched. The CDR3 length is 15 residues. Germline V CDR1 and CDR2: MNHEY, SMNVEV (reference sequence). Here the CDR3 DNA reads TGTGCCAGCAGTCCAGGGACTAGCGGGAGAACTGAGCAGTTCTTC. Encoded protein: CASSPGTSGRTEQFF.

The rearrangement uses TRBV30 and TRBJ1-5; 9 nucleotides line up with TRBD1. V lost 2 bases, J lost 0 bases, and 14 bases stayed unmatched. Germline assignment: CDR1 GTSNPN and CDR2 SVGIG (reference sequence). This CDR3 is built from 19 residues. The CDR3 DNA sequence: TGTGCCTGGAGTAAGGGACAGGGAAGATTCTGGGGTAGCAATCAGCCCCAGCATTTT. Translated: CAWSKGQGRFWGSNQPQHF.

This clone was detected only a few times. The chain is built from TRBV19 and TRBJ2-2; D may be TRBD1 (5 bases). CDR3 length equals 13 residues. Trimming took 4 bases from V and 5 from J, leaving 8 bases between them. From germline, CDR1 is LNHDA and CDR2 SQIVND (reference sequence). CDR3 residues: CASSRQSTGELFF. The CDR3, as DNA: TGTGCCAGTAGTAGACAGAGTACCGGGGAGCTGTTTTTT.

For this clone: Other DNA sequences in the sample encode the same CDR3. For the CDR3, the DNA is TGTGCCAGCAGCGGAACTAGCGGGAGCTACGAGCAGTACTTC. It encodes CASSGTSGSYEQYF. The gene calls are TRBV9 and TRBJ2-7; 11 bases match TRBD2. Losses at the gene ends were 3 bases for V and 3 bases for J; bases not matched to a gene: 2. This CDR3 spans 14 amino acids. Per germline, CDR1 SGDLS and CDR2 YYNGEE.

V is TRBV25-1 and J is TRBJ2-3, with 7 bases lining up with TRBD2. V was pared by 6 bases and J by 5 bases, with 11 bases of the junction left unmatched. Germline V gene sequence: CDR1 MGHDK, CDR2 SYGVNS. CDR3 size: 15 residues. The CDR3 loop is CASSDTSAREDTQYF. As DNA, the CDR3 is TGTGCCAGCAGCGACACTAGCGCCAGGGAAGATACGCAGTATTTT.

The V gene is TRBV11-3, the J gene TRBJ2-6; D ambiguous. V lost 3 bases and J 4 bases, leaving 7 bases between the germline ends. CDR3 length: 14 amino acids. Germline CDR1 SGHNT, CDR2 YENEEA. CDR3 nucleotide sequence: TGTGCCAGCAGCTTGACTGTGGGGGCCAACGTCCTGACTTTC. Translated: CASSLTVGANVLTF.

The CDR3 loop is CASSSPSQRTEAFF. CDR3 nucleotide sequence: TGTGCCAGCAGTTCCCCGAGTCAGCGGACTGAAGCTTTCTTT. The chain employs TRBV27 and TRBJ1-1; D is ambiguous. There are 14 residues in the CDR3. Germline CDR1 MNHEY, CDR2 SMNVEV (reference sequence). Deletions cut 4 bases from V and 5 bases from J, with 14 bases between.

This chain links TRBV7-9 with TRBJ2-3; D not certain. The CDR3 sequence is 13 residues long. The germline CDR1 and CDR2 sequences are SEHNR and FQNEAQ (reference sequence). Between the trimmed V and J ends, which lost 4 bases and 8 bases, there was a span of 13 bases. The CDR3 loop reads CASSSSPRVTQYF. The CDR3 DNA reads TGTGCCAGCAGCTCCTCCCCCCGGGTTACGCAGTATTTT.

This chain uses TRBV7-2 with TRBJ2-2, with 8 bases aligning to TRBD2. J lost 4 bases, V lost 3 bases, and 7 bases had no gene match. Germline lookup yields CDR1 SGHTA and CDR2 FQGNSA. The CDR3 loop spans 16 amino acids. The DNA for the CDR3 is TGTGCCAGCAGCTTCTTTCGGGGGGGAATCACCGGGGAGCTGTTTTTT. This gives the protein CASSFFRGGITGELFF.

This rearrangement joins TRBV19 to TRBJ2-5, with D tentatively TRBD2 (6 bases). Germline V gene lookup returns CDR1 LNHDA and CDR2 SQIVND (reference sequence). V was shortened by 5 bases and J by 2 bases, with 9 bases between the two germline ends. This CDR3 is built from 13 residues. The CDR3 DNA reads as TGTGCCAGTAGTTGGCGGGATCAAGAGACCCAGTACTTC. Translation gives CASSWRDQETQYF.

The V call is TRBV10-1, the J call TRBJ2-7; 10 bases match TRBD1. Germline CDR1 WNHNN, CDR2 SYGVQD (reference sequence). The CDR3 has 15 amino acids. Unmatched junction bases numbered 5, after V lost 2 bases and J lost 4 bases. The CDR3 reads CASSEGQGVAYEQYF. CDR3 bases: TGCGCCAGCAGTGAGGGACAGGGGGTCGCTTACGAGCAGTACTTC.

This chain joins TRBV25-1 and TRBJ2-1; 10 bases are a match to TRBD2. CDR3 size: 14 residues. The trim removed 7 bases at V and 8 bases at J, leaving 8 bases unmatched. Germline CDR1 is MGHDK and CDR2 is SYGVNS. The chain's CDR3 is CASNGGLASDEQFF. In DNA form, the CDR3 reads TGTGCCAGCAATGGGGGACTAGCGTCTGATGAGCAGTTCTTC.